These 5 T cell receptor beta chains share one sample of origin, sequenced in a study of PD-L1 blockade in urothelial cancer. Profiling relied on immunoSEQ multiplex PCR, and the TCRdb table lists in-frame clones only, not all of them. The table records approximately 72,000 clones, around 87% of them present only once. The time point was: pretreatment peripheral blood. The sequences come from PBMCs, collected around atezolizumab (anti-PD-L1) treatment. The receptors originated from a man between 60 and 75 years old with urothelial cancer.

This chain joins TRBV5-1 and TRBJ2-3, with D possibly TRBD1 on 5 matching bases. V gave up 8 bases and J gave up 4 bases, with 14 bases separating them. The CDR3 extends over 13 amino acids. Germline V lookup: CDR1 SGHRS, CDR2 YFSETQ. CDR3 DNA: TGCGCCAGTAGACAGTCAGGGTCAGATACGCAGTATTTT. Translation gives CASRQSGSDTQYF.

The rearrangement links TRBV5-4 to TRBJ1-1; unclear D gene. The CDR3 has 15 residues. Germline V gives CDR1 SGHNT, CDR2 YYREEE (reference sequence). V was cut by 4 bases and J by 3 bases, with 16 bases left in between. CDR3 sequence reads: CASSPSVSRDTEAFF. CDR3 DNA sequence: TGTGCCAGCAGCCCTTCCGTCTCCCGGGACACTGAAGCTTTCTTT.

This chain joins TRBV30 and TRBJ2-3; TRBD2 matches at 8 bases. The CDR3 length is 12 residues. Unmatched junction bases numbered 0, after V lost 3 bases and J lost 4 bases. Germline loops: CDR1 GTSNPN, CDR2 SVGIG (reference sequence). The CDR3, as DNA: TGTGCCTGGAGCGGGGGGGCAGATACGCAGTATTTT. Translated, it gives CAWSGGADTQYF.

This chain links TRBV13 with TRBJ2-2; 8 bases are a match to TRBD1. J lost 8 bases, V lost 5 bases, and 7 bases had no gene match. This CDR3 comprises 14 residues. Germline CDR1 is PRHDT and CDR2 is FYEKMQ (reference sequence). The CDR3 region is CASSKDRGNGELFF. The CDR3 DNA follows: TGTGCCAGCAGCAAAGACAGGGGCAATGGGGAGCTGTTTTTT.

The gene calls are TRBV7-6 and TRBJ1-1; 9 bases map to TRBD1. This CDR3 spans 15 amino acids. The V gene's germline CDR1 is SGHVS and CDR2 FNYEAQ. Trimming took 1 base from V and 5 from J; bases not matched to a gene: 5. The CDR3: CASSLGGQGWTEAFF. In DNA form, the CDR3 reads TGTGCCAGCAGCTTAGGGGGACAGGGTTGGACTGAAGCTTTCTTT.